These T cell receptor beta chains were read from a single sample in a study of beta chain features in type 1 diabetes. Clones were sequenced by immunoSEQ multiplex PCR, and TCRdb holds only the in-frame ones, with some missing. The sample includes a few hundred thousand clones, around 9.6% seen only once; the top ten take roughly 0.6%. The sequenced sample consisted of central memory CD4+ T cells from blood. These receptors all come from a man aged 25-40 years with type 1 diabetes. The CDR3 runs from the conserved cysteine through the conserved F or W. The order of the fields is J gene, V gene, D gene, clone size, CDR3 length, CDR3 DNA, CDR3 protein. D genes are given only for firm matches. The size of a clone is reported for some rows only, either as once, few or many, or as a class for expanded clones.

j_gene: TRBJ2-1
v_gene: TRBV5-1
d_gene: TRBD2
abundance: .
len: 15
CDR3nt: TGCGCCAGTGTTGAGCGGGAGGCGTCCTACAATGAGCAGTTCTTC
CDR3aa: CASVEREASYNEQFF

j_gene: TRBJ1-4
v_gene: TRBV4-3
d_gene: TRBD1
abundance: few
len: 16
CDR3nt: TGCGCCAGCAGCCAAGATCGTGTCGACAGGGGTGAAAAACTGTTTTTT
CDR3aa: CASSQDRVDRGEKLFF

j_gene: TRBJ2-1
v_gene: TRBV14
d_gene: TRBD2
abundance: many
len: 16
CDR3nt: TGTGCCAGCAGCCCACCCGGGACTAGCGGGAGCAATGAGCAGTTCTTC
CDR3aa: CASSPPGTSGSNEQFF

j_gene: TRBJ2-7
v_gene: TRBV15
d_gene: TRBD1
abundance: .
len: 14
CDR3nt: TGTGCCACCAGCAGAGGACAGGGGTTATACGAGCAGTACTTC
CDR3aa: CATSRGQGLYEQYF

j_gene: TRBJ2-7
v_gene: TRBV20-1
d_gene: .
abundance: .
len: 10
CDR3nt: TGCAGTGCTAGGGCCTACGAGCAGTACTTC
CDR3aa: CSARAYEQYF

j_gene: TRBJ2-1
v_gene: TRBV6-1
d_gene: .
abundance: few
len: 14
CDR3nt: TGTGCCAGCAGTCCCGGGTCAGTTTACAATGAGCAGTTCTTC
CDR3aa: CASSPGSVYNEQFF

j_gene: TRBJ2-7
v_gene: TRBV6-4
d_gene: .
abundance: .
len: 12
CDR3nt: TGTGCCAGCAGTCAGGGCTACTACGAGCAGTACTTC
CDR3aa: CASSQGYYEQYF

j_gene: TRBJ2-2
v_gene: TRBV12-5
d_gene: TRBD2
abundance: .
len: 17
CDR3nt: TGTGCTAGTGGTTTGATCCCGAGCGGGATAAACACCGGGGAGCTGTTTTTT
CDR3aa: CASGLIPSGINTGELFF

j_gene: TRBJ2-2
v_gene: TRBV7-3
d_gene: TRBD2
abundance: many
len: 17
CDR3nt: TGTGCCAGCAGCCAGGGGTCTAGCGGGGTGTACACCGGGGAGCTGTTTTTT
CDR3aa: CASSQGSSGVYTGELFF

j_gene: TRBJ2-7
v_gene: TRBV5-1
d_gene: TRBD2
abundance: few
len: 15
CDR3nt: TGCGCCAGCAGCTTGATTAGCGGGGTATCCTACGAGCAGTACTTC
CDR3aa: CASSLISGVSYEQYF

j_gene: TRBJ2-6
v_gene: TRBV27
d_gene: TRBD1
abundance: .
len: 15
CDR3nt: TGTGCCAGCACCAGGGACAGGGCTGGGGCCAACGTCCTGACTTTC
CDR3aa: CASTRDRAGANVLTF

j_gene: TRBJ2-2
v_gene: TRBV19
d_gene: .
abundance: .
len: 14
CDR3nt: TGTGCCAGTAGTACCCAGGGGAACACCGGGGAGCTGTTTTTT
CDR3aa: CASSTQGNTGELFF

j_gene: TRBJ1-3
v_gene: TRBV5-4
d_gene: .
abundance: few
len: 15
CDR3nt: TGTGCCAGCAGCTCCGGCGGTGACTCTGGAAACACCATATATTTT
CDR3aa: CASSSGGDSGNTIYF

j_gene: TRBJ2-4
v_gene: TRBV20-1
d_gene: .
abundance: .
len: 11
CDR3nt: TGCAGTGCTGAGGGTAAAAACATTCAGTACTTC
CDR3aa: CSAEGKNIQYF

j_gene: TRBJ1-3
v_gene: TRBV7-2
d_gene: TRBD1
abundance: few
len: 14
CDR3nt: TGTGCCAGCAGCTTGGGACAGGTCGGAGACACCATATATTTT
CDR3aa: CASSLGQVGDTIYF

j_gene: TRBJ2-3
v_gene: TRBV2
d_gene: TRBD2
abundance: few
len: 13
CDR3nt: TGTGCCAGCATGGGGACTAGCGGGGATACGCAGTATTTT
CDR3aa: CASMGTSGDTQYF

j_gene: TRBJ2-3
v_gene: TRBV28
d_gene: TRBD1
abundance: .
len: 16
CDR3nt: TGTGCCAGCAGACTTGACCCAGGGGGCGCAGCAGATACGCAGTATTTT
CDR3aa: CASRLDPGGAADTQYF

j_gene: TRBJ1-4
v_gene: TRBV2
d_gene: .
abundance: few
len: 15
CDR3nt: TGTGCCAGCAGTGAAATGGGTCAGCTACATGAAAAACTGTTTTTT
CDR3aa: CASSEMGQLHEKLFF

j_gene: TRBJ1-1
v_gene: TRBV27
d_gene: TRBD1
abundance: few
len: 15
CDR3nt: TGTGCCAGCAGTTTAAATCGGGACAGGAGTGAAAGGGCTTTCTTT
CDR3aa: CASSLNRDRSERAFF

j_gene: TRBJ2-5
v_gene: TRBV28
d_gene: TRBD1
abundance: many
len: 17
CDR3nt: TGTGCCAGCAGTTTATGGGCCCGGACAGGGGCTAGGGAGACCCAGTACTTC
CDR3aa: CASSLWARTGARETQYF

j_gene: TRBJ1-1
v_gene: TRBV4-1
d_gene: .
abundance: few
len: 15
CDR3nt: TGCGCCAGCAGCCTGGGGGGACAAGGTAACACTGAAGCTTTCTTT
CDR3aa: CASSLGGQGNTEAFF

j_gene: TRBJ2-7
v_gene: TRBV27
d_gene: TRBD2
abundance: few
len: 15
CDR3nt: TGTGCCAGCAGTTTACTAGCGGGTGGGACCTACGAGCAGTACTTC
CDR3aa: CASSLLAGGTYEQYF

j_gene: TRBJ1-1
v_gene: TRBV7-2
d_gene: .
abundance: few
len: 20
CDR3nt: TGTGCCAGCAGCTTAGCCCCCTCACAGGCCCTGGGATTATATAACACTGAAGCTTTCTTT
CDR3aa: CASSLAPSQALGLYNTEAFF

j_gene: TRBJ2-1
v_gene: TRBV20-1
d_gene: .
abundance: few
len: 11
CDR3nt: TGCAGTGCTCGTGGGAACAATGAGCAGTTCTTC
CDR3aa: CSARGNNEQFF

j_gene: TRBJ1-4
v_gene: TRBV5-1
d_gene: .
abundance: once
len: 13
CDR3nt: TGCGCCAGCAGCTTCCGGAATAATGAAAAACTGTTTTTT
CDR3aa: CASSFRNNEKLFF

j_gene: TRBJ2-6
v_gene: TRBV7-2
d_gene: TRBD2
abundance: many
len: 13
CDR3nt: TGTGCCAGCGCAAGGGAGGGGCCCAACGTCCTGACTTTC
CDR3aa: CASAREGPNVLTF

j_gene: TRBJ1-1
v_gene: TRBV7-8
d_gene: .
abundance: few
len: 12
CDR3nt: TGTGCCAGCAGCTACGGTGGGGCTGAAGCTTTCTTT
CDR3aa: CASSYGGAEAFF

j_gene: TRBJ2-2
v_gene: TRBV7-9
d_gene: .
abundance: few
len: 13
CDR3nt: TGTGCCAGCAGCTTAAGTAACACCGGGGAGCTGTTTTTT
CDR3aa: CASSLSNTGELFF

j_gene: TRBJ2-1
v_gene: TRBV14
d_gene: TRBD1
abundance: few
len: 13
CDR3nt: TGTGCCAGCAGCCAACAAGACAGGGGGAAGCAGTTCTTC
CDR3aa: CASSQQDRGKQFF

j_gene: TRBJ1-2
v_gene: TRBV30
d_gene: .
abundance: few
len: 14
CDR3nt: TGTGCCTGGAGTGTACGGGGCAGGAGCTATGGCTACACCTTC
CDR3aa: CAWSVRGRSYGYTF

j_gene: TRBJ2-3
v_gene: TRBV6-1
d_gene: TRBD1
abundance: few
len: 17
CDR3nt: TGTGCCAGCAGTGGGATCGGAGGACAGGGCCTCCGAGATACGCAGTATTTT
CDR3aa: CASSGIGGQGLRDTQYF

j_gene: TRBJ2-4
v_gene: TRBV7-9
d_gene: .
abundance: few
len: 12
CDR3nt: TGTGCCAGCAGCTTACACGAAGACATTCAGTACTTC
CDR3aa: CASSLHEDIQYF

j_gene: TRBJ2-5
v_gene: TRBV7-2
d_gene: TRBD2
abundance: many
len: 14
CDR3nt: TGTGCCAGCAGCTCTAGCGGGATACGGGAGACCCAGTACTTC
CDR3aa: CASSSSGIRETQYF

j_gene: TRBJ1-1
v_gene: TRBV7-2
d_gene: .
abundance: .
len: 13
CDR3nt: TGTGCCAGCAGCCGGGACGGGGAAAGTGAAGCTTTCTTT
CDR3aa: CASSRDGESEAFF

j_gene: TRBJ2-7
v_gene: TRBV5-4
d_gene: TRBD1
abundance: .
len: 17
CDR3nt: TGTGCCAGCAGCTTGGACCTCCTAACAGGGGGCGCGGGGGAGCAGTACTTC
CDR3aa: CASSLDLLTGGAGEQYF

j_gene: TRBJ2-3
v_gene: TRBV9
d_gene: .
abundance: many
len: 15
CDR3nt: TGTGCCAGCAGCGTCGACTGGAGGAGCACAGATACGCAGTATTTT
CDR3aa: CASSVDWRSTDTQYF

j_gene: TRBJ1-5
v_gene: TRBV2
d_gene: .
abundance: .
len: 14
CDR3nt: TGTGCCAGCAGTCGTTCAGGGGCTAATCAGCCCCAGCATTTT
CDR3aa: CASSRSGANQPQHF

j_gene: TRBJ2-7
v_gene: TRBV13
d_gene: TRBD1
abundance: few
len: 14
CDR3nt: TGTGCCAGCAGCTTCCCGGGACAGGAACACGAGCAGTACTTC
CDR3aa: CASSFPGQEHEQYF

j_gene: TRBJ1-4
v_gene: TRBV18
d_gene: .
abundance: .
len: 13
CDR3nt: TGTGCCAGCTCACTTCTCGGGAGTGAAAAACTGTTTTTT
CDR3aa: CASSLLGSEKLFF

j_gene: TRBJ2-2
v_gene: TRBV5-6
d_gene: .
abundance: .
len: 14
CDR3nt: TGTGCCAGCAGCTTGGTGGCAGGAGCCGGGGAGCTGTTTTTT
CDR3aa: CASSLVAGAGELFF

j_gene: TRBJ2-2
v_gene: TRBV7-9
d_gene: TRBD2
abundance: few
len: 18
CDR3nt: TGTGCCAGCAGCTTAGTTGTTAGCGGGAGAGCTTACACCGGGGAGCTGTTTTTT
CDR3aa: CASSLVVSGRAYTGELFF

j_gene: TRBJ1-2
v_gene: TRBV28
d_gene: .
abundance: .
len: 11
CDR3nt: TGTGCCAGCAGCCGGGGGGCCGGCTACACCTTC
CDR3aa: CASSRGAGYTF

j_gene: TRBJ2-7
v_gene: TRBV4-1
d_gene: .
abundance: few
len: 13
CDR3nt: TGCGCCAGCAGCCAAGAAGTCTCATACGAGCAGTACTTC
CDR3aa: CASSQEVSYEQYF

j_gene: TRBJ2-4
v_gene: TRBV29-1
d_gene: TRBD2
abundance: .
len: 15
CDR3nt: TGCAGCGCCCGGGGCGGCGGGGGGTCTGGAAACATTCAGTACTTC
CDR3aa: CSARGGGGSGNIQYF

j_gene: TRBJ1-2
v_gene: TRBV18
d_gene: TRBD1
abundance: few
len: 17
CDR3nt: TGTGCCAGCTCACCTGGCGGGACAGGGACCACCAACTATGGCTACACCTTC
CDR3aa: CASSPGGTGTTNYGYTF

j_gene: TRBJ2-1
v_gene: TRBV10-3
d_gene: TRBD1
abundance: few
len: 14
CDR3nt: TGTGCCATCAGCGGACAGGGGGCGCGGGTGGAGCAGTTCTTC
CDR3aa: CAISGQGARVEQFF

j_gene: TRBJ2-1
v_gene: TRBV7-3
d_gene: .
abundance: few
len: 11
CDR3nt: TGTGCCAGCAGCTCAGGGGATAGACGGTTCTTC
CDR3aa: CASSSGDRRFF

j_gene: TRBJ2-3
v_gene: TRBV11-1
d_gene: .
abundance: .
len: 15
CDR3nt: TGTGCCAGCAGCCATACAGACGGACGTGCGGATACGCAGTATTTT
CDR3aa: CASSHTDGRADTQYF